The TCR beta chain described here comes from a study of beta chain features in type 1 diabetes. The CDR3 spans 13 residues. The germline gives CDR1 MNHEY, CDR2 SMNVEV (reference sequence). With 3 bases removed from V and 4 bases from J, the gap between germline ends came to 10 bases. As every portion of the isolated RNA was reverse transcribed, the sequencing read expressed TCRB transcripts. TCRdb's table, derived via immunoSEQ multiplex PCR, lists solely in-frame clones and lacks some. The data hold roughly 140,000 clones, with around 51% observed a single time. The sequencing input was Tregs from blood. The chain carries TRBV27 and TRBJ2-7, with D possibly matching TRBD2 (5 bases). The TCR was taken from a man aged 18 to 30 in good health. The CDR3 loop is CASSFGIPYEQYF. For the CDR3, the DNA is TGTGCCAGCAGTTTCGGGATTCCTTACGAGCAGTACTTC.